This T cell receptor beta chain appears in the sequencing data of a study of Graves' ophthalmopathy and Graves' hyperthyroidism. With 4 bases removed from V and 4 bases from J, the gap between germline ends came to 14 bases. CDR1 and CDR2 from the germline V gene are LNHDA and SQIVND (reference sequence). The CDR3 loop spans 14 amino acids. Researchers took RNA transcripts and amplified TCR beta CDR3 regions from them. First-round RT-PCR used HTBI primers; second-round multiplex PCR followed. Via MiXCR, TCRdb re-called the multiplex PCR reads, giving one row per CDR3 protein. The sample lists 580,000 or so distinct CDR3 sequences, about two fifths occurring once.

This clonotype was sampled from an adult man with Graves' hyperthyroidism. J is TRBJ2-7 and V is TRBV19; possibly TRBD1 or TRBD2 for D (5 bases each). Material: peripheral blood or thyroid tissue (not recorded which). CDR3 sequence (DNA): TGTGCCAGTAGTAAACAGGTAACGGGGTACGAGCAGTACTTC. Protein: CASSKQVTGYEQYF.